This T cell receptor (beta chain) came from a study of T cells in Graves' hyperthyroidism and ophthalmopathy (dated by TCRdb to about 2019). Describing the broader study: Peripheral blood samples were taken at initial diagnosis, before any treatment was given. To identify distinguishing TCR V-J signatures, a discovery cohort of around 100 patients was used, comprising approximately 40 with Graves' ophthalmopathy and around 57 with stable Graves' hyperthyroidism. An independent validation cohort of under 20 hyperthyroidism patients and about 16 patients who later progressed to ophthalmopathy tested prospective prediction of ophthalmopathy. For training and testing, the 100 or so patients in the discovery cohort were randomly divided in a 7:3 ratio. In addition, the study compared T-cell repertoires in thyroid tissue and in blood from roughly six Graves' hyperthyroidism patients. After sampling, hyperthyroidism patients received methimazole starting at 30 mg daily, and ophthalmopathy patients received high-dose intravenous methylprednisolone. According to the paper, TCR Vbeta CDR3 sequencing was carried out on over 130 peripheral blood samples, which came from fewer than 50 ophthalmopathy, around 75 hyperthyroidism and about 17 progressor patients. Overall study results and their limits: A 13 V-J signature model separated ophthalmopathy from stable hyperthyroidism, with just over 85% sensitivity and 81.08% specificity in cross-validation and 80%/75% in testing. Most expanded thyroid clonotypes (frequency above 0.001) were also detected in blood, a finding suggesting that blood repertoires may reflect thyroid immune responses. Sample size was not statistically predetermined, and investigators were not blinded to group allocation. During validation, the model predicted progression to ophthalmopathy a median of approximately 6.5 months ahead of onset, with almost 71% sensitivity and 72% to 80% specificity.

From the germline V gene (reference sequence), CDR1 is DFQATT and CDR2 is SNEGSKA. The CDR3 sequence holds 17 residues, the cysteine and phenylalanine included. Only the CDR3 part of the read is kept: 51 bases, read in frame from the first base. The germline V end is reduced by 6 bases and the J end by 7 bases; junction bases left unmatched: 14. The hyperthyroidism patients were between 18 and 65 years old and newly diagnosed, with a disease duration of less than 2 months. The study excluded patients with uncontrolled infections, other autoimmune diseases, pregnancy or lactation. Clinical symptoms, serum thyroxine and TRAb, thyroid ultrasound, and orbital computed tomography formed the basis for the diagnoses. For progressor patients, blood was drawn at the first diagnosis of hyperthyroidism, before any ophthalmopathy symptoms had appeared. PBMCs were isolated from about 10 ml of fresh peripheral blood by Ficoll-Paque density gradient centrifugation. Progressor patients were defined as those initially diagnosed with Graves' hyperthyroidism in whom ophthalmopathy developed during follow-up. Total RNA was extracted using Trizol reagent, and RNA quality was assessed on an Agilent 2100 Bioanalyzer.

TCR beta CDR3 regions were amplified from RNA transcripts. A first-round RT-PCR of the TCR CDR3 used the HTBI primer set with the Qiagen OneStep RT-PCR kit. Libraries were constructed in a second round of multiplex PCR, after which size selection and purification were carried out. Paired-end sequencing of the libraries was performed with 100 bp reads on an Illumina HiSeq2000. The authors' analysis ran thus. SOAPnuke was used to process the raw data, removing reads that contained adapters or uncalled bases, had a mean Phred below 15, or lacked an exact match to the constant primer or identifier. High-quality paired reads were merged with COPE v1.2.5, and unique nucleotide sequences were defined as clonotypes. MiTCR v1.1 was used to align the clonotypes against IMGT TRBV, TRBD and TRBJ reference segments. Analysis was restricted to V-J combinations with a frequency above 0.0001, which covered over 98% of repertoires. The TCS score was defined as the ratio of F50 (clonal expansion) to E x V (chaos), calculated using BLOSUM62-based TCRdist between CDR3 peptides within each V-J. Welch's t-statistics and random forest reduced 450 to 600 V-J features to 10 to 15, which were used in a naive Bayes classifier (R e1071). The public reads were quality trimmed at Q25 with fastp and then assembled into clones with MiXCR by TCRdb, keeping productive beta chains. Rows with a matching CDR3 protein are joined into one entry that keeps the most common DNA and genes. The V and J calls were not made by the authors but by TCRdb's processing. The sample table holds tens of thousands of distinct CDR3 sequences, of which just under 50% were seen once. Roughly 6.4% of the sample lies in the top ten.

This clonotype appeared many times. Its antigen remains unidentified. Base qualities are not at hand, and no much larger clone is one base apart. The sequenced material came from blood. This clonotype was obtained from a woman between 45 and 65 years old with Graves' hyperthyroidism that later progressed to Graves' ophthalmopathy. This sequence uses TRBV20-1 and TRBJ2-1; the junction holds 14 bases that match TRBD2. The base sequence is TGCAGTGCAGCCGGGACTAGCGGGAGTAGAGGAACAAATGAGCAGTTCTTC. This codes for CSAAGTSGSRGTNEQFF.